The following is a TCR beta chain sequence with its context. The age range of participants was about 18 to 89 years, with residence in under 25 US areas. Symptom resolution, clearance, or two negative PCRs marked donors in Cohort 3 as recovered. TCRdb's copy holds only in-frame clones and misses some; the assay was immunoSEQ multiplex PCR. The sample includes roughly 140,000 clones, more than 75% of them seen just once. The data were obtained in a study of blood T cell repertoires in COVID-19. Study-level information: Samples taken during acute and convalescent COVID-19 were collected in the United States, Italy and Spain. PBMCs, B-cell-depleted T cells, or T cells were the source of the cDNA or gDNA that made up the material.

Specimen: PBMCs or T cells enriched from blood (not recorded which). The origin of this receptor is a man in his sixties who had recovered from COVID-19.

The CDR3 region is CASSSGTDYNSPLHF. Written as DNA, the CDR3 is TGTGCCAGCAGCAGCGGGACTGACTATAATTCACCCCTCCACTTT. V is TRBV5-4 and J is TRBJ1-6; weak D call: TRBD1 (5 bases). CDR3 length: 15 residues. Germline V gives CDR1 SGHNT, CDR2 YYREEE (reference sequence). Trimming pared 4 bases from V and 3 bases from J, leaving 11 bases between.